The sequence of this T cell receptor (beta chain) was determined in a study of blood T cell repertoires in COVID-19. Only in-frame clones appear in the TCRdb table, and some are missing; sequencing was by immunoSEQ multiplex PCR. The data show approximately 93,000 clones, approximately 75% seen once. There are a few counts of this clone. The CDR3 is 17 amino acids. J lost 5 bases, V lost 0 bases, and 9 bases had no gene match. Germline values: CDR1 MNHEY, CDR2 SVGEGT. The chain is built from TRBV6-2 or TRBV6-3 and TRBJ1-2; 10 nucleotides match TRBD1. The material sequenced was peripheral blood. This clonotype was obtained from a woman at least 80 years old with acute or convalescent COVID-19. Here the CDR3 DNA reads TGTGCCAGCAGTTACTCCATTCGATCGGGACAGGGGTATGGCTACACCTTC. Translating it yields CASSYSIRSGQGYGYTF.